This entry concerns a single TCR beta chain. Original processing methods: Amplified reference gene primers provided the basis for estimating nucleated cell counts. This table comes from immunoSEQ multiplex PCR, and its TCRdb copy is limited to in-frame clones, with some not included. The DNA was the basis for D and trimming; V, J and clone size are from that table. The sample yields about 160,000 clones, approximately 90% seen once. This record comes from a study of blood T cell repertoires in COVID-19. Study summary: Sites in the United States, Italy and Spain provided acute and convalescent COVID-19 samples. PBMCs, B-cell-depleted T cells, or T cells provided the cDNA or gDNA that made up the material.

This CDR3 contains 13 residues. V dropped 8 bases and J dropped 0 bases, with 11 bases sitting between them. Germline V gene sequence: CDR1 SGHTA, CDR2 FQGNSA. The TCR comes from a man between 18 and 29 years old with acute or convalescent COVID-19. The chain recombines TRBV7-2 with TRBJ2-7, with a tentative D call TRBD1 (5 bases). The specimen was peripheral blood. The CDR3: CASEAGFSYEQYF. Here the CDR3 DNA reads TGTGCCAGCGAGGCAGGGTTCTCCTACGAGCAGTACTTC.